A selection of T cell receptor beta chains follows, all from one sample in a study of T-cell reconstitution after alpha-beta-depleted transplantation in children. From the PCR reads, TCRdb called clonotypes with MiXCR, one entry per CDR3 protein. Of around 450,000 distinct CDR3 sequences listed, 43% are singletons. Sequences were derived from PBMCs, sampled before TCRalphabeta/CD19-depleted stem cell transplant. These receptor sequences come from a girl aged 2 to 9 with aplastic anemia, due to receive a stem cell transplant. Each CDR3 is given with its conserved first and last residue. A D gene is named only where the DNA matches it firmly. Some rows mark clone size as missing; the rest say once, few, many or name a class of expanded clone.

cdr3_aa: CSASPRGGRAYEQYF; cdr3_nt: TGCAGTGCTAGTCCTAGAGGAGGGAGGGCCTACGAGCAGTACTTC; j_call: TRBJ2-7; v_call: TRBV20-1; d_call: TRBD2; clone_size: many
cdr3_aa: CASSRAGGTETQYF; cdr3_nt: TGTGCCAGCAGTCGGGCGGGGGGTACGGAGACCCAGTACTTC; j_call: TRBJ2-5; v_call: TRBV28; d_call: TRBD2; clone_size: NA
cdr3_aa: CSSSQDRGDNEKLFF; cdr3_nt: TGCTCCAGCAGCCAAGATAGAGGTGATAATGAAAAACTGTTTTTT; j_call: TRBJ1-4; v_call: TRBV4-3; d_call: NA; clone_size: few
cdr3_aa: CASSYSYEQFF; cdr3_nt: TGCGCCAGCAGCTATTCGTATGAGCAGTTCTTC; j_call: TRBJ2-1; v_call: TRBV5-1; d_call: NA; clone_size: few
cdr3_aa: CSVVPDTDYEQYF; cdr3_nt: TGCAGCGTTGTCCCGGACACGGACTACGAGCAGTACTTC; j_call: TRBJ2-7; v_call: TRBV29-1; d_call: NA; clone_size: NA
cdr3_aa: CSARDIQGVGGYTF; cdr3_nt: TGCAGTGCTAGAGATATTCAGGGTGTGGGTGGCTACACCTTC; j_call: TRBJ1-2; v_call: TRBV20-1; d_call: NA; clone_size: NA
cdr3_aa: CASSGMVGTEAFF; cdr3_nt: TGTGCCAGTAGCGGAATGGTGGGCACTGAAGCTTTCTTT; j_call: TRBJ1-1; v_call: TRBV19; d_call: NA; clone_size: NA
cdr3_aa: CSGDRGGGELFF; cdr3_nt: TGCAGCGGAGACAGGGGTGGGGGGGAGCTGTTTTTT; j_call: TRBJ2-2; v_call: TRBV29-1; d_call: TRBD1; clone_size: NA
cdr3_aa: CASKAASYNEQFF; cdr3_nt: TGCGCCAGCAAGGCGGCCTCCTACAATGAGCAGTTCTTC; j_call: TRBJ2-1; v_call: TRBV4-1; d_call: NA; clone_size: few
cdr3_aa: CSARDRRRQSNNYGYTF; cdr3_nt: TGCAGTGCTAGAGATAGGCGTCGACAGTCGAATAACTATGGCTACACCTTC; j_call: TRBJ1-2; v_call: TRBV20-1; d_call: NA; clone_size: NA
cdr3_aa: CASSEPTGSTDTQYF; cdr3_nt: TGTGCCAGCAGTGAACCGACAGGGAGCACAGATACGCAGTATTTT; j_call: TRBJ2-3; v_call: TRBV28; d_call: TRBD1; clone_size: few
cdr3_aa: CASSEPQPQHF; cdr3_nt: TGTGCCAGCAGTGAACCTCAGCCCCAGCATTTT; j_call: TRBJ1-5; v_call: TRBV6-1; d_call: NA; clone_size: many
cdr3_aa: CASRRDSGSTDTQYF; cdr3_nt: TGTGCCAGCAGACGGGACAGTGGGAGCACAGATACGCAGTATTTT; j_call: TRBJ2-3; v_call: TRBV5-5; d_call: TRBD1; clone_size: few
cdr3_aa: CSVASGGANEQFF; cdr3_nt: TGCAGCGTTGCCAGCGGGGGTGCCAATGAGCAGTTCTTC; j_call: TRBJ2-1; v_call: TRBV29-1; d_call: TRBD2; clone_size: few
cdr3_aa: CASSPRVIAGHEQYF; cdr3_nt: TGTGCCAGCAGCCCCCGTGTAATAGCGGGACACGAGCAGTACTTC; j_call: TRBJ2-7; v_call: TRBV3-1; d_call: TRBD2; clone_size: many
cdr3_aa: CASSSGTFGHSPLHF; cdr3_nt: TGTGCCAGCAGTTCCGGGACGTTCGGCCACTCACCCCTCCACTTT; j_call: TRBJ1-6; v_call: TRBV12-3/TRBV12-4; d_call: NA; clone_size: few
cdr3_aa: CSVADPGYTDTQYF; cdr3_nt: TGCAGCGTTGCGGACCCGGGATACACAGATACGCAGTATTTT; j_call: TRBJ2-3; v_call: TRBV29-1; d_call: NA; clone_size: NA